This TCR beta chain was sequenced in a study of T cell responses to AZD1222 COVID-19 vaccine. This clone occurred once. Clones were read by immunoSEQ multiplex PCR, and TCRdb kept only the in-frame ones, dropping some. Of 99,000 or so clones in the sample, 75% to 90% are singletons; the top ten hold around 20%. The V gene lost 4 bases and the J gene lost 6 bases, with 10 bases spanning the gap. CDR3 length: 13 residues. Germline lookup yields CDR1 KGHDR and CDR2 SFDVKD. This clonotype was sampled from an adult in good health. Material: peripheral blood, obtained on day 0 of AZD1222 vaccination. This chain uses TRBV24-1 with TRBJ2-3; the D call may be TRBD1 or TRBD2 (5 bases each). In DNA, the CDR3 is TGTGCCACCAGTGAAGCAGGGAGTGATACGCAGTATTTT. Its translation: CATSEAGSDTQYF.